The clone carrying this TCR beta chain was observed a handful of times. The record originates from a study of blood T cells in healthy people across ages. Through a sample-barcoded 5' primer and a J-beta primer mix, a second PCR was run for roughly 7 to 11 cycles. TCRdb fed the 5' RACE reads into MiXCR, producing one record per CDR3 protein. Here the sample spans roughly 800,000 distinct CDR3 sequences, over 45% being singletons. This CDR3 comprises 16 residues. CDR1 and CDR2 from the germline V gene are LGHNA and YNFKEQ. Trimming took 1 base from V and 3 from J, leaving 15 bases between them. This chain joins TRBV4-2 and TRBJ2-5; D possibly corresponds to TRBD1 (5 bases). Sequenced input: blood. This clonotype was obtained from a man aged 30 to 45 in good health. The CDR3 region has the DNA TGTGCCAGCAGCCAAGTTTCCCCTGGGGCCGAAGAGACCCAGTACTTC. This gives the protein CASSQVSPGAEETQYF.